The 21 T cell receptor beta chains given below trace back to one sample, sequenced in a study of shared clonotypes between healthy human individuals. Libraries were prepared by immunoSEQ multiplex PCR; TCRdb keeps only in-frame clonotypes and omits some of them. The sample yields hundreds of thousands of clones, approximately 97% seen once. Source material: naive CD4+ T cells sorted from blood. Subset in this sample: CD45RA+ positively selected. These receptors were collected from a woman younger than 45 in good health.

The chain combines TRBV11-2 with TRBJ2-3; perhaps TRBD2 as D (6 bases). In germline, CDR1 is SGHAT, CDR2 FQNNGV. V was cut by 1 base and J by 2 bases, with 13 bases left in between. The CDR3 covers 16 residues. The CDR3 loop is CASSLVRGTLTDTQYF. The CDR3 coding sequence is TGTGCCAGCAGCTTAGTGCGGGGCACTCTCACAGATACGCAGTATTTT.

The chain has TRBV6-1 and TRBJ2-7; perhaps TRBD2 as D (6 bases). CDR1 is MNHNS, CDR2 SASEGT, per germline. V was clipped by 6 bases and J by 7 bases, with 19 bases between them. This CDR3 has 14 amino acids. Here the CDR3 DNA reads TGTGCCAGCAGAGTGGACGGGAGTTCTAGGGAGCAGTACTTC. Protein sequence: CASRVDGSSREQYF.

This clone was observed once. J is TRBJ2-7 and V is TRBV15; D may be TRBD2 (5 bases). CDR3 size: 16 residues. Germline-derived CDR1 and CDR2 are LNHNV and YYDKDF (reference sequence). V shed 0 bases and J shed 0 bases, with 12 bases lying between them. The DNA for the CDR3 is TGTGCCACCAGCAGAGAAGTGTCGGGGAGCTCCTACGAGCAGTACTTC. This sequence encodes CATSREVSGSSYEQYF.

The V gene is TRBV10-3, the J gene TRBJ1-2; 7 nucleotides line up with TRBD1. Germline loops: CDR1 ENHRY, CDR2 SYGVKD. Trimming cost V 6 bases and J 4 bases; bases outside gene matches: 5. This CDR3 comprises 13 residues. CDR3 loop: CAISAGQSYGYTF. The CDR3 DNA sequence: TGTGCCATCAGCGCGGGACAGAGCTATGGCTACACCTTC.

The chain is built from TRBV4-2 and TRBJ2-1, with D tentatively TRBD2 (6 bases). The V gene's germline CDR1 is LGHNA and CDR2 YNFKEQ. Trimming cost V 0 bases and J 6 bases, with 15 bases left between them. The CDR3 runs to 16 residues. The CDR3 protein is CASSQDFTSPLNEQFF. DNA for the CDR3: TGTGCCAGCAGCCAAGATTTTACTAGCCCTCTCAATGAGCAGTTCTTC.

The chain couples TRBV4-2 to TRBJ2-2; 11 positions agree with TRBD2. V lost 1 base, J lost 6 bases, and 1 base stayed unmatched. Germline V gene data show CDR1 as LGHNA and CDR2 as YNFKEQ. This CDR3 is 15 amino acids long. The CDR3 here is CASSQVAGGAGELFF. CDR3 coding DNA: TGTGCCAGCAGCCAAGTAGCGGGAGGGGCCGGGGAGCTGTTTTTT.

Concerning this clone: This sample also contains other DNA sequences that code for the same CDR3. The chain employs TRBV7-9 and TRBJ1-1; D possibly corresponds to TRBD1 (5 bases). Between the trimmed V and J ends, which lost 3 bases and 1 base, there was a span of 6 bases. Germline values: CDR1 SEHNR, CDR2 FQNEAQ (reference sequence). This CDR3 has 13 amino acids. CDR3 coding DNA: TGTGCCAGCAGCTTGCAGGGGAACACTGAAGCTTTCTTT. It codes for CASSLQGNTEAFF.

The chain carries TRBV2 and TRBJ1-1; D ambiguous. V lost 6 bases to trimming and J lost 0 bases, with 8 bases between them. CDR3 length: 13 amino acids. CDR1 and CDR2 from the germline V gene are SNHLY and FYNNEI. CDR3 in DNA: TGTGCCAGCAGACAGAATTTGAACACTGAAGCTTTCTTT. Protein: CASRQNLNTEAFF.

This clone was seen only once. CDR3: CASSFYLTVFYEQYF. The CDR3 nucleotides read TGCGCCAGCAGCTTCTATTTGACAGTATTCTACGAGCAGTACTTC. The rearrangement uses TRBV5-1 and TRBJ2-7; perhaps TRBD1 as D (5 bases). CDR3 size: 15 residues. V was shortened by 2 bases and J by 3 bases, with 15 bases between the two germline ends. CDR1 SGHRS and CDR2 YFSETQ come from the germline V gene. Complete variable domain (other parts from reference TRBV5-1 and TRBJ2-7): KAGVTQTPRYLIKTRGQQVTLSCSPISGHRSVSWYQQTPGQGLQFLFEYFSETQRNKGNFPGRFSGRQFSNSRSEMNVSTLELGDSALYLCASSFYLTVFYEQYFGPGTRLTVT.

The V call is TRBV9, the J call TRBJ2-3; D gene ambiguous. V lost 0 bases to trimming and J lost 5 bases, with 13 bases between them. Germline-derived CDR1 and CDR2 are SGDLS and YYNGEE. The length of the CDR3 is 15 residues. CDR3 in DNA: TGTGCCAGCAGCGTAGCTTCGACAATAGGAGATACGCAGTATTTT. This encodes CASSVASTIGDTQYF.

J is TRBJ1-1 and V is TRBV6-1, with 7 bases identical to TRBD1. Germline CDR1 MNHNS, CDR2 SASEGT. The CDR3 loop spans 14 amino acids. Trimming at V came to 6 bases and at J to 3 bases, leaving 7 bases not matched to a gene. CDR3 bases: TGTGCCAGCAGGGAACAGGGGTTGGACACTGAAGCTTTCTTT. It yields the protein CASREQGLDTEAFF.

J is TRBJ2-3 and V is TRBV2, with D maybe TRBD1 (5 bases). Germline V gene data show CDR1 as SNHLY and CDR2 as FYNNEI. The CDR3 totals 15 residues. The V gene lost 4 bases and the J gene lost 3 bases, with 14 bases spanning the gap. The DNA for the CDR3 is TGTGCCAGCAGTGTTCAGGGTTTGGGGACAGATACGCAGTATTTT. Protein sequence: CASSVQGLGTDTQYF.

CDR3: CASSAIAGPLSDEQFF. Written as DNA, the CDR3 is TGTGCCAGCAGTGCTATAGCGGGACCCTTGAGCGATGAGCAGTTCTTC. This sequence joins TRBV2 and TRBJ2-1; TRBD2 agrees at 8 bases. Germline V gives CDR1 SNHLY, CDR2 FYNNEI. The CDR3 sequence is 16 residues long. Trimming at V came to 4 bases and at J to 8 bases, leaving 13 bases not matched to a gene.

This clone came up once. This CDR3 is CASSFTRGHEAFF. CDR3 in DNA: TGTGCCAGCAGCTTTACGAGGGGTCATGAAGCTTTCTTT. V is TRBV5-5 and J is TRBJ1-1; a weak D match, TRBD1 (5 bases). V lost 2 bases, J lost 7 bases, and 12 bases lay in between. This CDR3 has 13 amino acids. Germline CDR1 reads SGHKS; CDR2 reads YYEKEE (reference sequence). Variable domain in full (rest from reference TRBV5-5 and TRBJ1-1): DAGVTQSPTHLIKTRGQQVTLRCSPISGHKSVSWYQQVLGQGPQFIFQYYEKEERGRGNFPDRFSARQFPNYSSELNVNALLLGDSALYLCASSFTRGHEAFFGQGTRLTVV.

The chain uses TRBV7-6 and TRBJ2-2, with 7 bases lining up with TRBD2. This CDR3 is built from 14 residues. Germline V gives CDR1 SGHVS, CDR2 FNYEAQ. V dropped 0 bases and J dropped 6; count of bases not matched to a gene: 1. CDR3 DNA sequence: TGTGCCAGCAGCTTAGCTACTAGCGCCGGGGAGCTGTTTTTT. It translates to CASSLATSAGELFF.

The chain carries TRBV27 and TRBJ1-4, with 7 bases aligning to TRBD1. Germline V gene sequence: CDR1 MNHEY, CDR2 SMNVEV (reference sequence). The CDR3 spans 15 residues. The V gene end was trimmed by 3 bases and the J gene end by 5 bases; junction bases not matched to a gene: 6. The CDR3 reads CASSLTGWQNEKLFF. The CDR3, as DNA: TGTGCCAGCAGTTTGACAGGGTGGCAGAATGAAAAACTGTTTTTT.

The chain uses TRBV9 and TRBJ2-1, with D hard to call. Germline V CDR1 and CDR2: SGDLS, YYNGEE. V shed 4 bases and J shed 9 bases, with 11 bases lying between them. The CDR3 has 12 residues. In DNA form, the CDR3 reads TGTGCCAGCAGCCCGAATATGGGTGAGCAGTTCTTC. Its translation: CASSPNMGEQFF.

V usage is TRBV5-4 and J usage is TRBJ2-2; 10 bases are a match to TRBD2. The CDR3 loop spans 18 amino acids. Germline V lookup: CDR1 SGHNT, CDR2 YYREEE (reference sequence). V dropped 4 bases and J dropped 3; count of bases not matched to a gene: 12. CDR3 nucleotides: TGTGCCAGCAGCCCGAGACCTCTAGCGGGAGTTGACACCGGGGAGCTGTTTTTT. Amino acid sequence: CASSPRPLAGVDTGELFF.

The J gene is TRBJ2-3, the V gene TRBV15; 9 bases align to TRBD2. Trimming at V came to 0 bases and at J to 3 bases, leaving 1 base not matched to a gene. CDR1 and CDR2 from the germline V gene are LNHNV and YYDKDF (reference sequence). CDR3 length: 15 amino acids. Here the CDR3 DNA reads TGTGCCACCAGCAGAGATAGCGGGGGTACAGATACGCAGTATTTT. This encodes CATSRDSGGTDTQYF. Looking up the rest from reference TRBV15 and TRBJ2-3 gives the full variable domain: DAMVIQNPRYQVTQFGKPVTLSCSQTLNHNVMYWYQQKSSQAPKLLFHYYDKDFNNEADTPDNFQSRRPNTSFCFLDIRSPGLGDTAMYLCATSRDSGGTDTQYFGPGTRLTVL.

The count of this clone is one. The gene calls are TRBV6-5 and TRBJ2-1; 8 bases fit TRBD1. The CDR3 is made up of 15 amino acids. The ends lost 1 base at V and 5 bases at J; junction bases unmatched: 4. The V gene's germline CDR1 is MNHEY and CDR2 SVGAGI. DNA of the CDR3: TGTGCCAGCAGTTACTTCCGGGACAGGCACAATGAGCAGTTCTTC. Residues: CASSYFRDRHNEQFF.

The rearrangement uses TRBV5-5 and TRBJ2-1; no definite D call. This CDR3 contains 13 residues. Germline CDR1 SGHKS, CDR2 YYEKEE (reference sequence). V gave up 4 bases and J gave up 8 bases, with 13 bases separating them. CDR3 sequence reads: CASSPYVVDEQFF. CDR3 coding DNA: TGTGCCAGCAGCCCTTACGTAGTGGATGAGCAGTTCTTC.